These 14 T cell receptor beta chains came from one sample sequenced in a study of T cell repertoires in cytomegalovirus infection. From the reads, TCRdb called clonotypes with MiXCR, one entry per CDR3 protein. Among 50,000 to 55,000 distinct CDR3 sequences listed, 20% to 25% were seen once. For these TCRs, the target antigens are not known. Material: CD8+ T cells from cultured PBMCs, obtained from culture after CMV antigen stimulation. These TCRs come from a human donor in good health (CMV status not recorded). Some clones in this sample may be carry-over from other donors' samples.

This rearrangement joins TRBV11-2 to TRBJ2-1; 10 bases fit TRBD2. V shed 1 base and J 2 bases; nucleotides not matched to a gene: 5. CDR3 length equals 17 residues. Germline V lookup: CDR1 SGHAT, CDR2 FQNNGV. The CDR3 loop reads CASSLVGAGGPYNEQFF. For the CDR3, the DNA is TGTGCCAGCAGCTTAGTTGGAGCGGGAGGGCCCTACAATGAGCAGTTCTTC.

The rearrangement uses TRBV6-1 and TRBJ2-1; D gene uncertain. Trimming left V 5 bases short and J 5 bases short, with 4 bases between. The CDR3 length is 11 residues. Germline lookup yields CDR1 MNHNS and CDR2 SASEGT. This CDR3 reads CASSYNNEQFF. The CDR3 region has the DNA TGTGCCAGCAGTTACAACAATGAGCAGTTCTTC.

V usage is TRBV27 and J usage is TRBJ2-2, with D possibly TRBD1 on 5 matching bases. This CDR3 is 12 amino acids long. Germline V gene data show CDR1 as MNHEY and CDR2 as SMNVEV (reference sequence). The V end lost 7 bases, the J end lost 6 bases, and 9 bases lay between the germline ends. In nucleotides, the CDR3 is TGTGCCAGCATGTTAGGGGCCGGGGAGCTGTTTTTT. It is translated as CASMLGAGELFF.

In its sample, this clonotype was seen once. This may be a read error, as it is one base from a much larger clone. The chain links TRBV9 to TRBJ2-1, with D perhaps TRBD2 (6 bases). Trimming shortened V by 3 bases and J by 6 bases, and 13 bases separated the two germline ends. From germline, CDR1 is SGDLS and CDR2 YYNGEE. The CDR3 sequence is 14 residues long. CDR3 amino acids: CASSARRDSNEQFF. In DNA form, the CDR3 reads TGTGCCAGCAGCGCCCGTAGGGACTCCAATGAGCAGTTCTTC.

The chain joins TRBV6-5 to TRBJ2-7; possible D gene TRBD1, 5 bases. The V end was cut by 2 bases, the J end by 2 bases, with 13 bases between. The CDR3 extends over 15 amino acids. Per germline, CDR1 MNHEY and CDR2 SVGAGI. The CDR3 sequence is CASSYGAPKTYEQYF. CDR3 in DNA: TGTGCCAGCAGTTACGGGGCTCCCAAAACCTACGAGCAGTACTTC.

This clonotype has only a few counts. The junction differs from germline at one of its ends, possibly a read error. The chain joins TRBV7-9 to TRBJ1-4, with a weak D call TRBD1 (6 bases). Germline lookup yields CDR1 SEHNR and CDR2 FQNEAQ (reference sequence). This CDR3 has 12 residues. CDR3 in amino acids: CASSLQNRVEVF. In nucleotides, the CDR3 is TGTGCCAGCAGCCTACAAAACAGGGTAGAAGTTTTT.

The CDR3 reads CASSQDRGYEQYF. The CDR3 DNA is TGCGCCAGCAGCCAAGATCGTGGCTACGAGCAGTACTTC. The chain joins TRBV4-3 to TRBJ2-7; D is unclear. CDR3 length equals 13 residues. V shed 0 bases and J shed 3 bases, with 6 bases lying between them. Germline V gene sequence: CDR1 LGHNA, CDR2 YSLEER.

The V and J genes are TRBV9 and TRBJ2-1; TRBD2 agrees at 8 bases. The V gene end was trimmed by 0 bases and the J gene end by 7 bases; junction bases not matched to a gene: 6. Per germline, CDR1 SGDLS and CDR2 YYNGEE. The CDR3 is made up of 15 amino acids. The CDR3 DNA sequence: TGTGCCAGCAGCGTAGACGCGGGAGGTGGGAATGAGCAGTTCTTC. It specifies CASSVDAGGGNEQFF.

In its sample, this clonotype was seen a few times. J is TRBJ1-1 and V is TRBV7-2; possible D gene TRBD1, 6 bases. The CDR3 sequence is 15 residues long. Germline V lookup: CDR1 SGHTA, CDR2 FQGNSA. Trimming removed 3 bases from V and 3 bases from J, with 14 bases in between. The CDR3 sequence: CASSFRGRLDTEAFF. CDR3 nucleotide sequence: TGTGCCAGCAGCTTCAGGGGTAGGTTGGACACTGAAGCTTTCTTT. Variable domain in full (rest from reference TRBV7-2 and TRBJ1-1): GAGVSQSPSNKVTEKGKDVELRCDPISGHTALYWYRQSLGQGLEFLIYFQGNSAPDKSGLPSDRFSAERTGGSVSTLTIQRTQQEDSAVYLCASSFRGRLDTEAFFGQGTRLTVV.

With regard to this clonotype: The junction departs from the called germline gene at one end, perhaps through a read error. This chain joins TRBV12-3 or TRBV12-4 and TRBJ2-6, with a tentative D call TRBD1 (6 bases). This CDR3 is 17 amino acids long. The DNA of the CDR3 is TGTGCCAGCAGTTCAAGACAGGTTTACTCTGGGGCCGACGTCCTGACTTTC. It yields the protein CASSSRQVYSGADVLTF.

This clonotype is a singleton in its sample. V usage is TRBV6-1 and J usage is TRBJ1-5; no clear D gene. CDR1 is MNHNS and CDR2 is SASEGT in the germline V gene. This CDR3 is 16 amino acids long. Trimming took off 0 bases at V and 1 base at J, with 10 bases between the two ends. CDR3 sequence reads: CASSEARQVSNQPQHF. Written as DNA, the CDR3 is TGTGCCAGCAGTGAAGCGCGGCAGGTCAGCAATCAGCCCCAGCATTTT.

This chain links TRBV25-1 with TRBJ2-2, with D perhaps matching TRBD1 or TRBD2 (7 bases each). The CDR3 is 14 residues long. Trimming cost V 8 bases and J 4 bases, with 14 bases left between them. CDR1 and CDR2 from the germline V gene are MGHDK and SYGVNS. As DNA, the CDR3 is TGTGCCAGCCACTCAGGGGGGGGCACCGGGGAGCTGTTTTTT. Encoded protein: CASHSGGGTGELFF.

This clonotype was counted only a few times. Written as DNA, the CDR3 is TGTGCCAGCAGCCCGTATTCGAAACCTTATCCCTACGAGCAGTACTTC. Its protein is CASSPYSKPYPYEQYF. This sequence joins TRBV7-2 and TRBJ2-7; no clear D gene. The CDR3 totals 16 residues. Trimming removed 5 bases from V and 2 bases from J, with 19 bases in between. Germline CDR1 is SGHTA and CDR2 is FQGNSA. The complete variable domain, with remaining parts taken from reference TRBV7-2 and TRBJ2-7, reads GAGVSQSPSNKVTEKGKDVELRCDPISGHTALYWYRQSLGQGLEFLIYFQGNSAPDKSGLPSDRFSAERTGGSVSTLTIQRTQQEDSAVYLCASSPYSKPYPYEQYFGPGTRLTVT.

The rearrangement joins TRBV6-4 to TRBJ1-3; 7 bases are shared with TRBD1. Losses at the gene ends were 2 bases for V and 0 bases for J; bases not matched to a gene: 4. The CDR3 consists of 16 residues. The germline gives CDR1 MRHNA, CDR2 SNTAGT. CDR3 bases: TGTGCCAGCAGTGACCAGGGACAGCTCTCTGGAAACACCATATATTTT. Encoded protein: CASSDQGQLSGNTIYF.